The rows below give T cell receptor beta chains drawn from one sample of a study of blood T cell repertoires in COVID-19. Generated by immunoSEQ multiplex PCR, the TCRdb table keeps only in-frame clones and is missing some. Altogether 220,000 or so clones are present, around 83% being singletons, with the ten largest covering roughly a tenth. The sample comprised peripheral blood. These receptors were obtained from a woman between 45 and 60 years old with COVID-19, enrolled during active disease. Each CDR3 is given with its conserved first and last residue. D genes are given only for firm matches. Only some rows state a clone size, as once, few, many or a class for expanded clones.

V gene,J gene,clone size,D gene,CDR3 protein,CDR3 DNA
TRBV19,TRBJ2-2,few,.,CASSSGYSLGELFF,TGTGCCAGTAGCTCGGGATATTCCCTTGGGGAGCTGTTTTTT
TRBV3-1/TRBV3-2,TRBJ2-7,.,.,CASSQREALWAGEQYF,TGTGCCAGCAGCCAAAGGGAAGCGCTGTGGGCGGGGGAGCAGTACTTC
TRBV24-1,TRBJ2-1,.,.,CATSDFVRAAGRPSYNEQFF,TGTGCCACCAGTGATTTTGTGCGTGCGGCCGGTCGCCCCTCCTACAATGAGCAGTTCTTC
TRBV25-1,TRBJ2-3,.,TRBD2,CASSSGGWADTQYF,TGTGCCAGCAGTAGCGGGGGGTGGGCAGATACGCAGTATTTT
TRBV3-1/TRBV3-2,TRBJ1-1,once,.,CASRLTGERVAEAFF,TGTGCCAGCAGGCTTACTGGGGAGAGGGTCGCTGAAGCTTTCTTT
TRBV6-5,TRBJ1-1,.,.,CALAGTLGTEAFF,TGTGCCTTGGCCGGGACACTGGGAACTGAAGCTTTCTTT
TRBV19,TRBJ1-5,.,.,CASSRIGGDQPQHF,TGTGCCAGTAGCCGGATTGGAGGGGATCAGCCCCAGCATTTT
TRBV5-4,TRBJ2-1,.,TRBD2,CASSLPSSGGRNEQFF,TGTGCCAGCAGCTTGCCTTCTAGCGGGGGAAGGAATGAGCAGTTCTTC
TRBV6-6,TRBJ1-4,.,.,CASSQMLVAAPNEKLFF,TGTGCCAGCAGTCAGATGCTTGTGGCGGCGCCGAATGAAAAACTGTTTTTT
TRBV7-2,TRBJ1-4,.,TRBD1,CASSFSSFGQGYEKLFF,TGTGCCAGCAGCTTTAGCTCGTTTGGACAGGGGTACGAAAAACTGTTTTTT
TRBV12-3/TRBV12-4,TRBJ1-2,.,TRBD1,CASSSTGKRGYTF,TGTGCCAGCAGTTCGACAGGGAAGCGAGGCTACACCTTC
TRBV7-2,TRBJ1-1,once,TRBD1,CASSPTGTGVYTEAFF,TGTGCCAGCAGTCCAACCGGGACAGGAGTCTACACTGAAGCTTTCTTT
TRBV19,TRBJ1-5,.,.,CASSRLRGTRWPQPQHF,TGTGCCAGTAGCAGACTAAGGGGGACAAGGTGGCCCCAGCCCCAGCATTTT
TRBV24-1,TRBJ2-4,.,.,CATSDGTPLAKNIQYF,TGTGCCACCAGTGATGGGACACCCCTAGCCAAAAACATTCAGTACTTC
TRBV6-5,TRBJ2-2,.,.,CASSYSDRPNTGELFF,TGTGCCAGCAGTTACTCGGACAGACCCAACACCGGGGAGCTGTTTTTT
TRBV6-1,TRBJ1-2,.,TRBD1,CASSPRDRGNYGYTF,TGTGCCAGCAGTCCTAGGGACAGGGGGAACTATGGCTACACCTTC
TRBV3-1/TRBV3-2,TRBJ2-2,few,TRBD2,CASRGNLAGYTGELFF,TGTGCCAGCAGAGGGAATTTAGCGGGGTACACCGGGGAGCTGTTTTTT
TRBV5-4,TRBJ1-1,.,.,CASSLYSRVNTEAFF,TGTGCCAGCAGCTTGTACTCCAGGGTGAACACTGAAGCTTTCTTT
TRBV2,TRBJ2-3,once,TRBD2,CASRRGTGEGDTQYF,TGTGCCAGCAGAAGGGGAACGGGGGAGGGAGATACGCAGTATTTT
TRBV5-1,TRBJ2-3,.,.,CASSLVTGTDTQYF,TGCGCCAGCAGCTTGGTCACGGGAACAGATACGCAGTATTTT
TRBV19,TRBJ2-3,.,.,CASSISVTTDTQYF,TGTGCCAGTAGTATCTCTGTTACTACAGATACGCAGTATTTT
TRBV7-2,TRBJ1-2,few,.,CASSLAPRPTWGDGYTF,TGTGCCAGCAGCTTAGCGCCACGGCCAACCTGGGGGGATGGCTACACCTTC
TRBV18,TRBJ2-1,.,TRBD2,CASSPVAAGNSYNEQFF,TGTGCCAGCTCCCCCGTGGCAGCGGGGAACTCCTACAATGAGCAGTTCTTC
TRBV6-2/TRBV6-3,TRBJ2-3,.,.,CASTPMRYGGSTDTQYF,TGTGCCAGCACCCCAATGAGATATGGGGGGTCCACAGATACGCAGTATTTT
TRBV6-5,TRBJ2-3,.,.,CASRASGTDTQYF,TGTGCCAGCAGGGCCAGCGGCACAGATACGCAGTATTTT
TRBV6-1,TRBJ2-2,.,.,CASSEMTTTGELFF,TGTGCCAGCAGTGAAATGACAACCACCGGGGAGCTGTTTTTT
TRBV3-1/TRBV3-2,TRBJ1-2,.,.,CASSPAQGVGGYTF,TGTGCCAGCAGCCCCGCACAGGGAGTAGGTGGCTACACCTTC
TRBV2,TRBJ1-4,.,.,CASSEGRGAREKLFF,TGTGCCAGCAGTGAGGGACGCGGGGCGCGTGAAAAACTGTTTTTT
TRBV10-3,TRBJ1-2,.,TRBD1,CAIGRQGDYGYTF,TGTGCCATCGGCAGACAGGGGGACTATGGCTACACCTTC
TRBV28,TRBJ2-1,.,.,CASSPQRSPYNEQFF,TGTGCCAGCAGTCCCCAGCGTAGCCCTTACAATGAGCAGTTCTTC
TRBV7-2,TRBJ2-3,.,.,CASSHPGGADTQYF,TGTGCCAGCAGCCATCCTGGGGGGGCGGATACGCAGTATTTT